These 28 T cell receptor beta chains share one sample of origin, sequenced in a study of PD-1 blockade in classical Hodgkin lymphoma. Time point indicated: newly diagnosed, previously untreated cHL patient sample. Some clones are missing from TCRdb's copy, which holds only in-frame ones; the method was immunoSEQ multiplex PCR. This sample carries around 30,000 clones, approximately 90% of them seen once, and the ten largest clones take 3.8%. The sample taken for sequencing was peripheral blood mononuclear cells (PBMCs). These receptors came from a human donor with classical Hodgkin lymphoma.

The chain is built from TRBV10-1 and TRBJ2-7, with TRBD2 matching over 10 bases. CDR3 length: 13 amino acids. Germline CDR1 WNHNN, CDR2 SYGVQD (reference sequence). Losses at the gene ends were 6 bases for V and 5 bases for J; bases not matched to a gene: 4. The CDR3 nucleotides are TGCGCCAGCAGGGCTAGCGGGAGCGACGAGCAGTACTTC. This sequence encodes CASRASGSDEQYF.

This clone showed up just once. The CDR3 DNA follows: TGTGCCAGCAGCTTTGGTCCTAGCGGCTACGAGCAGTACTTC. Translated, it gives CASSFGPSGYEQYF. The J gene is TRBJ2-7, the V gene TRBV7-6, with 7 bases fitting TRBD2. With 3 bases clipped from V and 3 bases from J, the junction kept 5 bases outside the gene matches. This CDR3 region has 14 residues. Germline CDR1 SGHVS, CDR2 FNYEAQ.

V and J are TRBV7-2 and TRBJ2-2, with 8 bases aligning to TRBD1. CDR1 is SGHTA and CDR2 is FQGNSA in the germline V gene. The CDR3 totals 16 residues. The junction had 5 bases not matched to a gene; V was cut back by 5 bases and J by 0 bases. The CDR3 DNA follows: TGTGCCAGCAGCCATCCGACAGGGGCGAACACCGGGGAGCTGTTTTTT. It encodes CASSHPTGANTGELFF.

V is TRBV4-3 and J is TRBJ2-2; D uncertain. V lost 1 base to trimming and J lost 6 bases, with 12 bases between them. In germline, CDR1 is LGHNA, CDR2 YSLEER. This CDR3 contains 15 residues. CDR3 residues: CASSQGDTFPGELFF. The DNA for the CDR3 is TGCGCCAGCAGCCAAGGAGACACCTTCCCCGGGGAGCTGTTTTTT.

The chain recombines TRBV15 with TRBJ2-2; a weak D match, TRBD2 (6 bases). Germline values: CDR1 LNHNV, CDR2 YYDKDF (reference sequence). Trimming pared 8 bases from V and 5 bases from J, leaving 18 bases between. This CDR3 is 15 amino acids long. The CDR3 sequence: CATEISGLGTGELFF. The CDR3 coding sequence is TGTGCCACCGAGATTAGCGGCTTAGGGACCGGGGAGCTGTTTTTT.

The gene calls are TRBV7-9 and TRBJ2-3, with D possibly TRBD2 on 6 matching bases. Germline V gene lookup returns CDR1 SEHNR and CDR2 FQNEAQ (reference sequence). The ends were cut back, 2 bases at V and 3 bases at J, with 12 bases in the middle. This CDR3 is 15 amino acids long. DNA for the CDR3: TGTGCCAGCAGCTTACTCGGGGAGGTGACAGATACGCAGTATTTT. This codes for CASSLLGEVTDTQYF.

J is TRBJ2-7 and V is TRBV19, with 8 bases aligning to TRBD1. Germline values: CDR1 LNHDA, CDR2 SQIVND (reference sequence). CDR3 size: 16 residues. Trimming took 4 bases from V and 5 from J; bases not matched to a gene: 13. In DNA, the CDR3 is TGTGCCAGTAGTAGAACAACGACAGGGGACCTCCACGAGCAGTACTTC. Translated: CASSRTTTGDLHEQYF.

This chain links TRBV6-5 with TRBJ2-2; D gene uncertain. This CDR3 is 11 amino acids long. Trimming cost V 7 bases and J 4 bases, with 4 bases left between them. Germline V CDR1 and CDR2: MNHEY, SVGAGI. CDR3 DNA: TGTGCCAGCAAAGGCACCGGGGAGCTGTTTTTT. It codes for CASKGTGELFF.

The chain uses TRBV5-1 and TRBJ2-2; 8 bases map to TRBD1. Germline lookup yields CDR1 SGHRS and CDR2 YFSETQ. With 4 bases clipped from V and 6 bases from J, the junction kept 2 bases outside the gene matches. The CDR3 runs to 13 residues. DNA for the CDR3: TGCGCCAGCAGCGAACAGGGGGCCGGGGAGCTGTTTTTT. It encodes CASSEQGAGELFF.

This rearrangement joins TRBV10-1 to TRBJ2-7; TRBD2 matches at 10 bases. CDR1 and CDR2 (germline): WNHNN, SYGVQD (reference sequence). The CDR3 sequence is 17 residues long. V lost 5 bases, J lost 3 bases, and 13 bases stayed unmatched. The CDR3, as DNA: TGCGCCAGCAGTCCAACAGGACTAGCGGAGCACCACTACGAGCAGTACTTC. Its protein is CASSPTGLAEHHYEQYF.

DNA for the CDR3: TGTGCCAGCAGCCCCGACACTGAAGCTTTCTTT. Residues: CASSPDTEAFF. The rearrangement uses TRBV2 and TRBJ1-1; D not certain. The V and J ends lost 6 bases and 3 bases respectively, with 5 bases between them. Germline CDR1 SNHLY, CDR2 FYNNEI. This CDR3 has 11 residues.

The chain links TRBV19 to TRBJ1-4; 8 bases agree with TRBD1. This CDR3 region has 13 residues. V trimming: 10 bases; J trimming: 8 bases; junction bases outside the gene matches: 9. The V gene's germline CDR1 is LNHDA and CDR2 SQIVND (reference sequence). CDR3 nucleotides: TGTGCCACAAAAGACAGGGGAGGCGAAAAACTGTTTTTT. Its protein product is CATKDRGGEKLFF.

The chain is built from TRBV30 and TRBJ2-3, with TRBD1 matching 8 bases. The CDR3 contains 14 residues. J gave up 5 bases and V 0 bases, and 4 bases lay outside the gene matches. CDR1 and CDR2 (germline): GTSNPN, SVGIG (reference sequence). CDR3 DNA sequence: TGTGCCTGGAGTGTTCAGGGGGCCGGAGATACGCAGTATTTT. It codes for CAWSVQGAGDTQYF.

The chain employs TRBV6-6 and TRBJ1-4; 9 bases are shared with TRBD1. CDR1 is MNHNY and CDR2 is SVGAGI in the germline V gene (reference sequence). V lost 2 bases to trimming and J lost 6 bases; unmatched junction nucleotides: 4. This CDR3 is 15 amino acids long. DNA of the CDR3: TGTGCCAGCAGTTACCGAGACAGGGGGGATGAAAAACTGTTTTTT. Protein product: CASSYRDRGDEKLFF.

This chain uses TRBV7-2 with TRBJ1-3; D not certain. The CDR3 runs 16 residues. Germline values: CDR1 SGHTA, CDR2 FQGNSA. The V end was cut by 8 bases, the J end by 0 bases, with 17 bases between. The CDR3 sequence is CASGLAGGRSGNTIYF. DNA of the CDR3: TGTGCCAGCGGATTGGCGGGAGGCCGCTCTGGAAACACCATATATTTT.

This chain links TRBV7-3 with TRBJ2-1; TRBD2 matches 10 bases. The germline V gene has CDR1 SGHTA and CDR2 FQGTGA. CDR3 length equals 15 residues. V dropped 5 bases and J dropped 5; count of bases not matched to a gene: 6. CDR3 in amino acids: CASSPRTSGNNEQFF. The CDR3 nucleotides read TGTGCCAGCAGCCCCAGGACTAGCGGTAACAATGAGCAGTTCTTC. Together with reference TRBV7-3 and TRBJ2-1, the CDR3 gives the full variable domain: GAGVSQTPSNKVTEKGKYVELRCDPISGHTALYWYRQSLGQGPEFLIYFQGTGAADDSGLPNDRFFAVRPEGSVSTLKIQRTERGDSAVYLCASSPRTSGNNEQFFGPGTRLTVL.

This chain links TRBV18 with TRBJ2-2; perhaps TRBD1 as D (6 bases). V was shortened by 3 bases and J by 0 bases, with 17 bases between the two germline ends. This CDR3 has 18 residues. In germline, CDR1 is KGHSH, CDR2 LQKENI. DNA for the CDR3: TGTGCCAGCTCACCCTGGACAGTAAGAAACGCGAACACCGGGGAGCTGTTTTTT. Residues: CASSPWTVRNANTGELFF.

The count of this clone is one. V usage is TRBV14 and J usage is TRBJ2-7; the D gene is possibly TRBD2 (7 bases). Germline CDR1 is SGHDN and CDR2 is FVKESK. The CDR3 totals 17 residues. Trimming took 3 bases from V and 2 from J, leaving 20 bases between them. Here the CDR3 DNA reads TGTGCCAGCAGCCAGCAAAAGGGTGCGGGGGCCCCCTACGAGCAGTACTTC. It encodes CASSQQKGAGAPYEQYF.

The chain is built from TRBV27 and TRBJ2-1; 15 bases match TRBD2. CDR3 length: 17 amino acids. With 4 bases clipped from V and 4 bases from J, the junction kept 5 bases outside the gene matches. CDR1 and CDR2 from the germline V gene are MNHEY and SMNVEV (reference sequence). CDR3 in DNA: TGTGCCAGCAGTTCGGGACTAGCGGGAGGACGATACAATGAGCAGTTCTTC. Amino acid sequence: CASSSGLAGGRYNEQFF.

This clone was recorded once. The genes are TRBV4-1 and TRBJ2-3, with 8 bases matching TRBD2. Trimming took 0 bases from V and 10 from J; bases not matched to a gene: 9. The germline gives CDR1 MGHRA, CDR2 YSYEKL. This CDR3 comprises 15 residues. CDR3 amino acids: CASSQDRAGGNAQYF. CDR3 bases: TGCGCCAGCAGCCAAGATCGGGCGGGGGGTAATGCGCAGTATTTT.

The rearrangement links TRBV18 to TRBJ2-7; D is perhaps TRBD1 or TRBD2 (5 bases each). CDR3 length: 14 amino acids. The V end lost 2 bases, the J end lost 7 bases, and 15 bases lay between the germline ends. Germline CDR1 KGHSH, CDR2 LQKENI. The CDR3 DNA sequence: TGTGCCAGCTCACCATCCGGGGCTGCGGAAGAGCAGTACTTC. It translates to CASSPSGAAEEQYF.

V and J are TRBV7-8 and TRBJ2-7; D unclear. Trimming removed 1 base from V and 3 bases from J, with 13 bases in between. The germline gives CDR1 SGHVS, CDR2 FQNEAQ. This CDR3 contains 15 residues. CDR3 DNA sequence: TGTGCCAGCAGCTTAGAAGGCACGGGCTTCTACGAGCAGTACTTC. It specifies CASSLEGTGFYEQYF.

CDR3 loop: CASSEGETQYF. The CDR3 bases are TGTGCCAGCAGTGAGGGGGAGACCCAGTACTTC. The J gene is TRBJ2-5, the V gene TRBV2; D remains ambiguous. The ends were cut back, 3 bases at V and 5 bases at J, with 4 bases in the middle. The V gene's germline CDR1 is SNHLY and CDR2 FYNNEI. The CDR3 length is 11 residues.

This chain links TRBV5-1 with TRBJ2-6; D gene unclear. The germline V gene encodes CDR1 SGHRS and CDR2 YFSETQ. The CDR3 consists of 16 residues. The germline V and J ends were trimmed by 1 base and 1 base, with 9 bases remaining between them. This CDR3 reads CASSLSGGSGANVLTF. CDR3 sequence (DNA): TGCGCCAGCAGCTTGAGTGGCGGTTCTGGGGCCAACGTCCTGACTTTC.

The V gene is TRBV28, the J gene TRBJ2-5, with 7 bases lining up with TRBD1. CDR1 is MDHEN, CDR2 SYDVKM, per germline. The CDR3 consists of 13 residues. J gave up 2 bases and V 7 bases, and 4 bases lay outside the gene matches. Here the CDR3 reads CASNPGGQETQYF. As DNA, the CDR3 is TGTGCCAGCAACCCAGGGGGTCAAGAGACCCAGTACTTC. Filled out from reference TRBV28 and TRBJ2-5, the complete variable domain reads DVKVTQSSRYLVKRTGEKVFLECVQDMDHENMFWYRQDPGLGLRLIYFSYDVKMKEKGDIPEGYSVSREKKERFSLILESASTNQTSMYLCASNPGGQETQYFGPGTRLLVL.

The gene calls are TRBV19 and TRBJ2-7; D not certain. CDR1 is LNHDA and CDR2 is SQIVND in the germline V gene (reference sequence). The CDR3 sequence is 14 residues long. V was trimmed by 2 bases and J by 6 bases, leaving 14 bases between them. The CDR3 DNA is TGTGCCAGTAGTATATCCCGCTTTGACTCCGAGCAGTACTTC. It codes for CASSISRFDSEQYF. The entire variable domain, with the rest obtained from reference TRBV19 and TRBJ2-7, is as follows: DGGITQSPKYLFRKEGQNVTLSCEQNLNHDAMYWYRQDPGQGLRLIYYSQIVNDFQKGDIAEGYSVSREKKESFPLTVTSAQKNPTAFYLCASSISRFDSEQYFGPGTRLTVT.

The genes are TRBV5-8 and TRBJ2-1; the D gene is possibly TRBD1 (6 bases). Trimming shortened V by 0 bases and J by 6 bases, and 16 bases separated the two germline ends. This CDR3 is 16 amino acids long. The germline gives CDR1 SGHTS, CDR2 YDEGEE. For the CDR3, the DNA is TGTGCCAGCAGCTTGGGTACAGGGCGGGTCCTCAATGAGCAGTTCTTC. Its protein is CASSLGTGRVLNEQFF.

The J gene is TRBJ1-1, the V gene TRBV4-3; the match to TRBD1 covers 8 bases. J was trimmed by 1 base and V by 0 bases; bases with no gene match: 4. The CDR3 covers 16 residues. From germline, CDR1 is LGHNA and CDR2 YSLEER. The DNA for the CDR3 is TGCGCCAGCAGCCAAGAGGCCGGGACAGGGAACACTGAAGCTTTCTTT. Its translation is CASSQEAGTGNTEAFF.